These 22 T cell receptor beta chains originate from one sample sequenced in a study of cytomegalovirus exposure and HLA in healthy donors. In the PCR, 60 Vbeta and 13 Jbeta primers were used. Method: immunoSEQ multiplex PCR; TCRdb's copy keeps in-frame clones and lacks some. The profile shows fewer than 350,000 clones, 80% to 90% of them singletons. The sequencing sample was made of PBMCs. These receptors were collected from a woman younger than 35 in good health and CMV-seronegative.

The chain employs TRBV4-2 and TRBJ2-1; 11 nucleotides agree with TRBD2. Trimming cost V 4 bases and J 7 bases; bases outside gene matches: 9. CDR3 length equals 16 residues. Per germline, CDR1 LGHNA and CDR2 YNFKEQ. This CDR3 is CASSPSSSGGWNEQFF. DNA for the CDR3: TGTGCCAGCAGCCCATCCTCTAGCGGGGGGTGGAATGAGCAGTTCTTC.

The rearrangement links TRBV11-2 to TRBJ2-7, with 14 bases aligning to TRBD2. The V gene end was trimmed by 5 bases and the J gene end by 4 bases; junction bases not matched to a gene: 4. Germline CDR1 SGHAT, CDR2 FQNNGV. CDR3 length equals 15 residues. The CDR3 loop reads CASSPGLAGGYEQYF. The CDR3 coding sequence is TGTGCCAGCAGCCCAGGACTAGCGGGGGGTTACGAGCAGTACTTC.

The chain has TRBV11-2 and TRBJ2-2; TRBD1 matches at 7 bases. Germline assignment: CDR1 SGHAT and CDR2 FQNNGV. The CDR3 extends over 17 amino acids. Trimming cost V 0 bases and J 0 bases; bases outside gene matches: 4. CDR3 nucleotide sequence: TGTGCCAGCAGCTTAGATCGGGACAGTTCGAACACCGGGGAGCTGTTTTTT. Its translation is CASSLDRDSSNTGELFF.

The chain is built from TRBV5-1 and TRBJ2-7; 10 bases fit TRBD1. This CDR3 is 15 amino acids long. CDR1 SGHRS and CDR2 YFSETQ come from the germline V gene. V lost 2 bases and J lost 6; bases outside the gene matches: 8. The CDR3, as DNA: TGCGCCAGCAGCTTATACGGCGGGACAGGGGTCGAGCAGTACTTC. Protein: CASSLYGGTGVEQYF.

The chain combines TRBV28 with TRBJ1-4; TRBD1 matches at 7 bases. Germline V gene lookup returns CDR1 MDHEN and CDR2 SYDVKM. Unmatched junction bases numbered 18, after V lost 4 bases and J lost 10 bases. This CDR3 is 17 amino acids long. The CDR3, as DNA: TGTGCCAGCAGTTCACCGGGACAGAAGGGTACTAGGGCAAAACTGTTTTTT. Translated: CASSSPGQKGTRAKLFF.

This chain joins TRBV30 and TRBJ2-5; D perhaps matches TRBD1 (8 bases). The CDR3 is 15 residues long. Trimming removed 5 bases from V and 0 bases from J, with 16 bases in between. Germline V gives CDR1 GTSNPN, CDR2 SVGIG (reference sequence). This CDR3 is CAWATGGGYQETQYF. In DNA, the CDR3 is TGTGCCTGGGCAACAGGGGGGGGATACCAAGAGACCCAGTACTTC.

The genes are TRBV6-4 and TRBJ2-1; 11 bases fit TRBD2. This CDR3 spans 13 amino acids. Germline lookup yields CDR1 MRHNA and CDR2 SNTAGT. V was pared by 5 bases and J by 9 bases, with 3 bases of the junction left unmatched. CDR3 region: CASSRGTSGEQFF. In DNA, the CDR3 is TGTGCCAGCAGTCGGGGGACTAGCGGTGAGCAGTTCTTC.

The V and J genes are TRBV9 and TRBJ1-2, with no clear D. The CDR3 covers 12 residues. Trimming left V 0 bases short and J 3 bases short, with 3 bases between. The germline CDR1 and CDR2 sequences are SGDLS and YYNGEE. CDR3 sequence reads: CASSVADYGYTF. In DNA, the CDR3 is TGTGCCAGCAGCGTAGCAGACTATGGCTACACCTTC.

This chain uses TRBV6-1 with TRBJ1-2; possibly TRBD1 for D (6 bases). This CDR3 has 14 residues. CDR1 is MNHNS and CDR2 is SASEGT in the germline V gene. V lost 5 bases and J lost 4, with 14 bases in between. CDR3 sequence: CASSRGQGFYGYTF. The CDR3 nucleotides are TGTGCCAGCAGTAGAGGCCAGGGGTTCTATGGCTACACCTTC.

In DNA, the CDR3 is TGTGCCAGCTCACCGCAGGGGGACTATGGCTACACCTTC. The encoded protein is CASSPQGDYGYTF. V is TRBV18 and J is TRBJ1-2, with 7 bases identical to TRBD1. The germline V gene has CDR1 KGHSH and CDR2 LQKENI. With V trimmed by 3 bases and J by 3 bases, 1 base remained unmatched. The CDR3 spans 13 residues.

The V and J genes are TRBV30 and TRBJ1-2; D not certain. Trimming stripped 4 bases from V and 10 bases from J, with 10 bases between. CDR1 and CDR2 from the germline V gene are GTSNPN and SVGIG (reference sequence). The CDR3 extends over 10 amino acids. The CDR3 loop reads CAWNRVNYTF. The CDR3 DNA reads as TGTGCCTGGAATCGGGTAAACTACACCTTC.

This clone has a handful of counts. This chain joins TRBV2 and TRBJ1-4; no clear D gene. Trimming shortened V by 6 bases and J by 6 bases, and 8 bases separated the two germline ends. CDR3 length: 12 amino acids. CDR1 SNHLY and CDR2 FYNNEI come from the germline V gene. CDR3 loop: CASRRTDEKLFF. CDR3 coding DNA: TGTGCCAGCAGGCGTACTGATGAAAAACTGTTTTTT.

J is TRBJ2-7 and V is TRBV7-9; 12 bases agree with TRBD2. The CDR3 loop spans 19 amino acids. Germline V gene lookup returns CDR1 SEHNR and CDR2 FQNEAQ (reference sequence). The V segment lost 5 bases and the J segment 2 bases; nucleotides outside the gene matches: 16. In DNA form, the CDR3 reads TGTGCCAGCAGCCCCAAACTAGCGGGGGGAGGCGGGTTAACCTACGAGCAGTACTTC. This gives the protein CASSPKLAGGGGLTYEQYF.

The rearrangement uses TRBV5-1 and TRBJ2-3, with a possible D match to TRBD2 (6 bases). The V end lost 2 bases, the J end lost 6 bases, and 22 bases lay between the germline ends. Germline assignment: CDR1 SGHRS and CDR2 YFSETQ. This CDR3 region has 17 residues. The CDR3 DNA reads as TGCGCCAGCAGCTTAAACGGGGCTAGCGCCGCTGGGGATACGCAGTATTTT. This sequence encodes CASSLNGASAAGDTQYF.

The rearrangement joins TRBV12-1 to TRBJ2-5; TRBD1, the table's D call, lacks a check against the DNA. TRBV12-1 is described as a pseudogene. CDR3 length: 15 residues. DNA of the CDR3: TGTGCCAGCAGCTTTAGGAACAGGCCCCAAGAGACCCAGTACTTC. Its protein product is CASSFRNRPQETQYF.

The chain links TRBV11-2 to TRBJ1-5; D not resolved. The germline V gene encodes CDR1 SGHAT and CDR2 FQNNGV. V shed 3 bases and J shed 3 bases, with 6 bases lying between them. This CDR3 contains 13 residues. The CDR3 nucleotides are TGTGCCAGCAGCTTCCAGGACAATCAGCCCCAGCATTTT. This codes for CASSFQDNQPQHF.

The chain has TRBV5-1 and TRBJ1-1; a weak D match, TRBD1 (6 bases). Germline V gene lookup returns CDR1 SGHRS and CDR2 YFSETQ. The CDR3 runs 16 residues. Trimming took off 4 bases at V and 0 bases at J, with 16 bases between the two ends. As DNA, the CDR3 is TGCGCCAGCAGCCAACTACTCCAGGGGATGAACACTGAAGCTTTCTTT. It yields the protein CASSQLLQGMNTEAFF.

The gene calls are TRBV6-5 and TRBJ1-5, with D unresolved. The CDR3 has 15 amino acids. The germline V gene encodes CDR1 MNHEY and CDR2 SVGAGI. Trimming took 7 bases from V and 5 from J, leaving 18 bases between them. Here the CDR3 DNA reads TGTGCCAGCACCTTAACATTAATGGGCGATCAGCCCCAGCATTTT. Its protein product is CASTLTLMGDQPQHF.

The chain has TRBV29-1 and TRBJ2-5; 7 nucleotides match TRBD1. The DNA end is more similar to TRBJ2-7, so the J call may be wrong. The germline gives CDR1 SQVTM, CDR2 ANQGSEA. The CDR3 totals 12 residues. The CDR3 sequence is CSVEGQTYEQYF. CDR3 DNA: TGCAGCGTTGAGGGACAGACCTACGAGCAGTACTTC.

The chain has TRBV5-1 and TRBJ1-4; TRBD1 agrees at 11 bases. V lost 3 bases to trimming and J lost 6 bases; unmatched junction nucleotides: 7. CDR1 is SGHRS and CDR2 is YFSETQ in the germline V gene. The CDR3 totals 16 residues. CDR3 coding DNA: TGCGCCAGCAGCTGGACAGGGGGCGAATACGATGAAAAACTGTTTTTT. Translation: CASSWTGGEYDEKLFF.

The CDR3 region has the DNA TGTGCCAGCAACTCAGGATCCTACGAGCAGTACTTC. Amino acid sequence: CASNSGSYEQYF. The chain links TRBV2 to TRBJ2-5; D not resolved. The J call is in doubt because the DNA end fits TRBJ2-7 better. Germline loops: CDR1 SNHLY, CDR2 FYNNEI. The CDR3 spans 12 residues.

The V gene is TRBV2, the J gene TRBJ2-7; TRBD2 aligns across 7 bases. The germline V gene has CDR1 SNHLY and CDR2 FYNNEI. V shed 10 bases and J 3 bases; nucleotides not matched to a gene: 9. The CDR3 has 13 amino acids. The CDR3 bases are TGTGCCATCCCGCGGGGCGGGGGCTACGAGCAGTACTTC. It encodes CAIPRGGGYEQYF.